This T cell receptor beta chain was obtained from a study of blood T cell repertoires in COVID-19. Looking at the study overall: Acute and convalescent COVID-19 specimens originated in the United States, Italy and Spain.

Sequencing used immunoSEQ multiplex PCR; TCRdb keeps in-frame clones, though not all of them. The sample lists around 140,000 clones; around 90% were seen once. Per the germline V gene, CDR1 is MNHEY and CDR2 is SMNVEV (reference sequence). After removal of 3 bases from V and 9 bases from J, the junction contained 7 bases not matched to a gene. The CDR3 totals 15 residues. The sample taken for sequencing was peripheral blood. This chain uses TRBV27 with TRBJ1-5; 11 bases fit TRBD1. This TCR came from a man aged 65 to 79 with acute or convalescent COVID-19. The CDR3 DNA is TGTGCCAGCAGTTTTCTGGGACAGGGGGGTTCGCCCCAGCATTTT. As protein: CASSFLGQGGSPQHF.